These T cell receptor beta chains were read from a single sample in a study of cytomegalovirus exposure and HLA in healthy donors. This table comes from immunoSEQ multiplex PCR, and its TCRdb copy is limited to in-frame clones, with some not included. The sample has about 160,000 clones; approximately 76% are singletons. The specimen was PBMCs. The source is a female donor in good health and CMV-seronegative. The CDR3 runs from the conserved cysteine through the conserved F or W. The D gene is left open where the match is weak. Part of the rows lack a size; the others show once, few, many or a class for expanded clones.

CDR3 protein: CASGEGLSRTEAFF
CDR3 DNA: TGTGCCTCTGGGGAGGGTTTGAGTAGAACTGAAGCTTTCTTT
V gene: TRBV7-9
J gene: TRBJ1-1
D gene: -
clone size: -

CDR3 protein: CASSKGPTSGSRIRGEETQYF
CDR3 DNA: TGTGCCAGCAGCAAAGGCCCGACTAGCGGGAGTAGGATACGAGGGGAGGAGACCCAGTACTTC
V gene: TRBV21-1
J gene: TRBJ2-5
D gene: -
clone size: -

CDR3 protein: CASSIDRGHYEQYF
CDR3 DNA: TGTGCCAGTAGTATTGACAGGGGGCACTACGAGCAGTACTTC
V gene: TRBV19
J gene: TRBJ2-7
D gene: TRBD1
clone size: few

CDR3 protein: CASSPGDRSNQPQHF
CDR3 DNA: TGCGCCAGCAGCCCAGGGGACAGGTCGAATCAGCCCCAGCATTTT
V gene: TRBV4-1
J gene: TRBJ1-5
D gene: TRBD1
clone size: -

CDR3 protein: CAWSDRAGRDRDTF
CDR3 DNA: TGTGCCTGGAGTGATCGGGCCGGGAGAGATCGGGACACCTTC
V gene: TRBV30
J gene: TRBJ1-2
D gene: -
clone size: -

CDR3 protein: CASRENAGSSYEQYF
CDR3 DNA: TGCGCCAGCAGGGAAAACGCTGGGAGCTCCTACGAGCAGTACTTC
V gene: TRBV5-1
J gene: TRBJ2-7
D gene: -
clone size: few

CDR3 protein: CASYMTGELFF
CDR3 DNA: TGCGCCAGCTACATGACCGGGGAGCTGTTTTTT
V gene: TRBV5-1
J gene: TRBJ2-2
D gene: -
clone size: few

CDR3 protein: CASSVAGTGRETQYF
CDR3 DNA: TGTGCCAGCAGCGTCGCCGGGACAGGGCGCGAGACCCAGTACTTC
V gene: TRBV9
J gene: TRBJ2-5
D gene: TRBD1
clone size: -

CDR3 protein: CASSSPGGLNEKLFF
CDR3 DNA: TGTGCCAGCAGCTCTCCCGGGGGTCTTAATGAAAAACTGTTTTTT
V gene: TRBV9
J gene: TRBJ1-4
D gene: -
clone size: -

CDR3 protein: CASSLTGPMNTGELFF
CDR3 DNA: TGCGCCAGCAGCTTGACAGGCCCCATGAACACCGGGGAGCTGTTTTTT
V gene: TRBV5-1
J gene: TRBJ2-2
D gene: -
clone size: -

CDR3 protein: CASTTRGTEAFF
CDR3 DNA: TGTGCCAGCACCACCAGGGGGACTGAAGCTTTCTTT
V gene: TRBV7-9
J gene: TRBJ1-1
D gene: TRBD1
clone size: -

CDR3 protein: CASTDRWELAGDSYEQYF
CDR3 DNA: TGCGCCAGCACCGATAGGTGGGAGCTAGCGGGGGACTCCTACGAGCAGTACTTC
V gene: TRBV5-1
J gene: TRBJ2-7
D gene: TRBD2
clone size: -

CDR3 protein: CASSPHRGQGEAFF
CDR3 DNA: TGTGCCAGTAGTCCCCACAGGGGGCAGGGTGAAGCTTTCTTT
V gene: TRBV19
J gene: TRBJ1-1
D gene: TRBD1
clone size: -

CDR3 protein: CASTLGGFYGYTF
CDR3 DNA: TGTGCCAGCACCCTGGGAGGGTTCTATGGCTACACCTTC
V gene: TRBV6-1
J gene: TRBJ1-2
D gene: -
clone size: -

CDR3 protein: CSVEANTDTQYF
CDR3 DNA: TGCAGCGTTGAAGCTAACACAGATACGCAGTATTTT
V gene: TRBV29-1
J gene: TRBJ2-3
D gene: -
clone size: -

CDR3 protein: CASRLEVGDTEAFF
CDR3 DNA: TGTGCCAGCAGATTAGAGGTGGGTGACACTGAAGCTTTCTTT
V gene: TRBV27
J gene: TRBJ1-1
D gene: -
clone size: -

CDR3 protein: CASSLDRGSTEAFF
CDR3 DNA: TGCGCCAGCAGCTTGGACAGGGGAAGCACTGAAGCTTTCTTT
V gene: TRBV5-1
J gene: TRBJ1-1
D gene: TRBD1
clone size: -

CDR3 protein: CASSAHRGWDEKLFF
CDR3 DNA: TGTGCCAGTAGTGCACACAGGGGGTGGGATGAAAAACTGTTTTTT
V gene: TRBV19
J gene: TRBJ1-4
D gene: TRBD1
clone size: -

CDR3 protein: CASREQPNTEAFF
CDR3 DNA: TGTGCCAGCAGGGAGCAGCCGAACACTGAAGCTTTCTTT
V gene: TRBV7-3
J gene: TRBJ1-1
D gene: -
clone size: once

CDR3 protein: CASRRTGGFNQPQHF
CDR3 DNA: TGTGCCAGCAGGAGGACAGGGGGATTCAATCAGCCCCAGCATTTT
V gene: TRBV6-5
J gene: TRBJ1-5
D gene: TRBD1
clone size: -

CDR3 protein: CASSYMSEQYF
CDR3 DNA: TGTGCCAGCAGCTATATGAGCGAGCAGTACTTC
V gene: TRBV7-2
J gene: TRBJ2-7
D gene: -
clone size: few

CDR3 protein: CASSLLAGVINEQYF
CDR3 DNA: TGCGCCAGCAGTTTACTAGCGGGAGTAATAAACGAGCAGTACTTC
V gene: TRBV5-1
J gene: TRBJ2-7
D gene: TRBD2
clone size: -

CDR3 protein: CASSEETGAATNEKLFF
CDR3 DNA: TGTGCCAGCAGTGAGGAGACAGGGGCGGCAACTAATGAAAAACTGTTTTTT
V gene: TRBV6-1
J gene: TRBJ1-4
D gene: TRBD1
clone size: -

CDR3 protein: CASSSGRATDTQYF
CDR3 DNA: TGTGCCAGCAGCAGCGGGAGGGCCACAGATACGCAGTATTTT
V gene: TRBV7-3
J gene: TRBJ2-3
D gene: TRBD2
clone size: -

CDR3 protein: CASSWTSAGPSQETQYF
CDR3 DNA: TGCGCCAGCAGCTGGACTAGCGCGGGACCCTCTCAAGAGACCCAGTACTTC
V gene: TRBV5-1
J gene: TRBJ2-5
D gene: TRBD2
clone size: -

CDR3 protein: CASSNGFYEQYF
CDR3 DNA: TGTGCCAGTAGTAACGGGTTCTACGAGCAGTACTTC
V gene: TRBV19
J gene: TRBJ2-7
D gene: -
clone size: -

CDR3 protein: CASSEGRDNSYEQYF
CDR3 DNA: TGTGCCAGCAGTGAAGGACGGGATAACTCCTACGAGCAGTACTTC
V gene: TRBV2
J gene: TRBJ2-7
D gene: -
clone size: -

CDR3 protein: CASSLRTYEQYF
CDR3 DNA: TGTGCCAGCAGCTTGCGCACCTACGAGCAGTACTTC
V gene: TRBV5-8
J gene: TRBJ2-7
D gene: -
clone size: few

CDR3 protein: CASSRDRRDTQYF
CDR3 DNA: TGTGCCAGCAGCCGGGACAGACGGGATACGCAGTATTTT
V gene: TRBV7-7
J gene: TRBJ2-3
D gene: TRBD1
clone size: -

CDR3 protein: CAWNTISAGPRDSPLHF
CDR3 DNA: TGTGCCTGGAACACAATCTCGGCGGGACCGAGGGATTCACCCCTCCACTTT
V gene: TRBV30
J gene: TRBJ1-6
D gene: -
clone size: -

CDR3 protein: CASSQERTGFSGANVLTF
CDR3 DNA: TGTGCCAGCAGCCAAGAAAGGACAGGGTTCTCTGGGGCCAACGTCCTGACTTTC
V gene: TRBV4-2
J gene: TRBJ2-6
D gene: TRBD1
clone size: -

CDR3 protein: CASSWDKGNTEAFF
CDR3 DNA: TGTGCCAGCAGCTGGGACAAGGGGAACACTGAAGCTTTCTTT
V gene: TRBV6-1
J gene: TRBJ1-1
D gene: -
clone size: -

CDR3 protein: CAISNRGHTEAFF
CDR3 DNA: TGTGCCATCAGTAACAGGGGTCACACTGAAGCTTTCTTT
V gene: TRBV10-3
J gene: TRBJ1-1
D gene: TRBD1
clone size: -

CDR3 protein: CASSVVDEQFF
CDR3 DNA: TGTGCCAGCAGCGTAGTCGATGAGCAGTTCTTC
V gene: TRBV9
J gene: TRBJ2-1
D gene: -
clone size: -

CDR3 protein: CASSSRTPGDQETQYF
CDR3 DNA: TGTGCCAGCAGCAGCCGGACTCCCGGGGACCAAGAGACCCAGTACTTC
V gene: TRBV6-6
J gene: TRBJ2-5
D gene: -
clone size: -

CDR3 protein: CASSLPGLSRSYGYTF
CDR3 DNA: TGTGCCAGCAGCCTCCCGGGTCTCAGTCGGTCCTATGGCTACACCTTC
V gene: TRBV7-2
J gene: TRBJ1-2
D gene: -
clone size: few

CDR3 protein: CASSPDREYYEQYF
CDR3 DNA: TGTGCCAGCTCACCGGACAGGGAGTACTACGAGCAGTACTTC
V gene: TRBV18
J gene: TRBJ2-7
D gene: TRBD1
clone size: -

CDR3 protein: CASKPDAAGNTIYF
CDR3 DNA: TGTGCCAGCAAGCCTGATGCTGCTGGAAACACCATATATTTT
V gene: TRBV6-5
J gene: TRBJ1-3
D gene: -
clone size: -

CDR3 protein: CASSQGQTINEKLFF
CDR3 DNA: TGTGCCAGTAGCCAAGGACAGACGATTAATGAAAAACTGTTTTTT
V gene: TRBV19
J gene: TRBJ1-4
D gene: -
clone size: -

CDR3 protein: CASSLGTGVHGYTF
CDR3 DNA: TGTGCCAGCAGCTTGGGGACAGGGGTCCATGGCTACACCTTC
V gene: TRBV5-4
J gene: TRBJ1-2
D gene: TRBD1
clone size: -

CDR3 protein: CATSSGGSTDTQYF
CDR3 DNA: TGTGCCACCTCCTCGGGTGGTAGCACAGATACGCAGTATTTT
V gene: TRBV15
J gene: TRBJ2-3
D gene: -
clone size: few